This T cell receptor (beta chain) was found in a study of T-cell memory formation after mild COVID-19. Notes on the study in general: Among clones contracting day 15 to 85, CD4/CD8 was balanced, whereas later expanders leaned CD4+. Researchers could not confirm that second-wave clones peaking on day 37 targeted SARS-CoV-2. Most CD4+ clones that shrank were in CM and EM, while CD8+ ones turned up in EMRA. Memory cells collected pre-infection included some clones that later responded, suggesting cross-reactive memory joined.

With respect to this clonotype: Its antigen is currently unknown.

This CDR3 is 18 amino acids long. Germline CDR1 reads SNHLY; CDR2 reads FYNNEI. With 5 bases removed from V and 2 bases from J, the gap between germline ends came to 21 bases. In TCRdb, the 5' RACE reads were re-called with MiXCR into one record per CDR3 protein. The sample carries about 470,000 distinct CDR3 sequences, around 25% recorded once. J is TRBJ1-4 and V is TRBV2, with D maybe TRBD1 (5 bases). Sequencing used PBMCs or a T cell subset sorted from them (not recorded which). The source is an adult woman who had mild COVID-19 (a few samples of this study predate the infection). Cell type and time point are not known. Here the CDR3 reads CASSLLQVDLITNEKLFF. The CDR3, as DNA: TGTGCCAGCAGTCTATTACAGGTTGACCTAATTACTAATGAAAAACTGTTTTTT.